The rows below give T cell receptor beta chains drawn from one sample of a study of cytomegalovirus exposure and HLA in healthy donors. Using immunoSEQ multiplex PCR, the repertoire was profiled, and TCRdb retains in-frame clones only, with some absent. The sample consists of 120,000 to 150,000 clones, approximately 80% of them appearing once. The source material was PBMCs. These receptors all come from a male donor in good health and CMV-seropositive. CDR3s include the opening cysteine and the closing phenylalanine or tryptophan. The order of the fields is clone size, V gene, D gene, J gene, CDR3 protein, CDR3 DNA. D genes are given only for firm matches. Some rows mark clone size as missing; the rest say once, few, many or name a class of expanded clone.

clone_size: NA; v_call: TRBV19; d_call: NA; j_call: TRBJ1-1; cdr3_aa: CASSSAYEAFF; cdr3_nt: TGTGCCAGTAGTAGCGCTTATGAAGCTTTCTTT
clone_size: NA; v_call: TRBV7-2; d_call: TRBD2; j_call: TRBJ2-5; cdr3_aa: CASSLGPGTSSGEETQYF; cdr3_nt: TGTGCCAGCAGCTTAGGCCCCGGGACTAGCAGCGGTGAGGAGACCCAGTACTTC
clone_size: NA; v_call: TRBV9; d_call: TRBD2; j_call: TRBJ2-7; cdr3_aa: CASSVGTSGSSYKQYF; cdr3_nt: TGTGCCAGCAGCGTAGGGACTAGCGGGAGCTCCTACAAGCAGTACTTC
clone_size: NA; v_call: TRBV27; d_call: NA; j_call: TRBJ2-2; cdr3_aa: CASSLKAASNPNTGELFF; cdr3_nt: TGTGCCAGCAGTTTAAAGGCAGCGAGTAATCCGAACACCGGGGAGCTGTTTTTT
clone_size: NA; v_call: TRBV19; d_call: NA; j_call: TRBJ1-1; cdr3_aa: CASSIYQVPSLAEAFF; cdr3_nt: TGTGCCAGTAGTATATACCAGGTTCCCAGTCTTGCTGAAGCTTTCTTT
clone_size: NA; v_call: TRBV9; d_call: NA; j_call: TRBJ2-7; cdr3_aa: CASSVEGLPYEQYF; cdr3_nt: TGTGCCAGCAGCGTAGAGGGGCTTCCCTACGAGCAGTACTTC
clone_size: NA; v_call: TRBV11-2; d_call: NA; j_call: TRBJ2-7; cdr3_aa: CASSLVGGGDYEQYF; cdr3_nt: TGTGCCAGCAGCTTAGTAGGAGGGGGCGACTACGAGCAGTACTTC
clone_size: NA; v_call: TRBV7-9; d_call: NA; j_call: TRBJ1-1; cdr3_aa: CASSLAQGKNTEAFF; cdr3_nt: TGTGCCAGCAGCTTAGCCCAGGGGAAGAACACTGAAGCTTTCTTT
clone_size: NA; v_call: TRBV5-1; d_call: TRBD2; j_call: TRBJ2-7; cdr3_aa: CASSLGGGASYEQYF; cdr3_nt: TGCGCCAGCAGCTTGGGGGGAGGGGCATCATACGAGCAGTACTTC
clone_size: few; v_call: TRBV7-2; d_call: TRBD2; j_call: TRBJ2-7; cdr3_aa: CASSIGTSAPYEQYF; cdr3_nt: TGTGCCAGCAGCATCGGGACTAGCGCGCCCTACGAGCAGTACTTC
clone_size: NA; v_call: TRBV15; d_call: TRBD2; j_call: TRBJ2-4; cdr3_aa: CATSNTSGRVSVKNIQYF; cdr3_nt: TGTGCCACCAGCAATACTAGCGGGAGAGTTTCGGTCAAAAACATTCAGTACTTC
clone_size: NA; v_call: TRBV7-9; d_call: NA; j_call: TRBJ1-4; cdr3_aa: CASSSSVATNEKLFF; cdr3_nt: TGTGCCAGCAGCTCATCGGTTGCAACTAATGAAAAACTGTTTTTT
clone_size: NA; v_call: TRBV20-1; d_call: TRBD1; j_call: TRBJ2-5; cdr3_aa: CSGQGVKTQYF; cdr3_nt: TGCAGCGGACAGGGCGTGAAGACCCAGTACTTC
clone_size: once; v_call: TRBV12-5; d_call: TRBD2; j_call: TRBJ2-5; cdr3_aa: CASGLVLAGVVETQYF; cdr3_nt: TGTGCTAGTGGTTTGGTACTAGCGGGAGTGGTGGAGACCCAGTACTTC
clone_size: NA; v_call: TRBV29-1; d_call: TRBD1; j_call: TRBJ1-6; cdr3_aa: CSVDRGNSPLHF; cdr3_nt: TGCAGCGTCGACAGGGGAAATTCACCCCTCCACTTT
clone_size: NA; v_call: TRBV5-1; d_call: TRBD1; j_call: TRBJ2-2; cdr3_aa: CASSLALRTGLTGELFF; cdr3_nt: TGCGCCAGCAGCTTGGCACTTCGGACAGGGCTTACCGGGGAGCTGTTTTTT
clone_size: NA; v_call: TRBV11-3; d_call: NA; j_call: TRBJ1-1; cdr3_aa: CASSLGSGKNTEAFF; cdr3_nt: TGTGCCAGCAGCCTCGGTTCAGGGAAGAACACTGAAGCTTTCTTT
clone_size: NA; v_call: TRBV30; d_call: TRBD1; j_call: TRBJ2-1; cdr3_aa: CAWSSTRTGGTFSYNEQFF; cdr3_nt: TGTGCCTGGAGTTCGACTCGGACAGGGGGGACTTTCTCCTACAATGAGCAGTTCTTC
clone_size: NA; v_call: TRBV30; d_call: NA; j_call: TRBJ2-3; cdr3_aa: CAWSQGLTDTQYF; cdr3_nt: TGTGCCTGGAGTCAAGGACTGACAGATACGCAGTATTTT
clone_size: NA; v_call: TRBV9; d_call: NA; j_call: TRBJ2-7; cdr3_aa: CASSAMTGSYEQYF; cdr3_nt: TGTGCCAGCAGCGCCATGACTGGGAGCTACGAGCAGTACTTC
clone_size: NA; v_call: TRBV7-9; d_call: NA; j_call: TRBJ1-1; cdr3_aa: CASSPRGTEAFF; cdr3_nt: TGTGCCAGCAGCCCTAGGGGGACTGAAGCTTTCTTT
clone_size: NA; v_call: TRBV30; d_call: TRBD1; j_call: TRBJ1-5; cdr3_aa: CAWSVTRTGFLGNQPQHF; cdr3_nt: TGTGCCTGGAGTGTAACGCGGACAGGGTTTCTCGGCAATCAGCCCCAGCATTTT
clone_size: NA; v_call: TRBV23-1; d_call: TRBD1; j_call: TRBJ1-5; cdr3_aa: CASSPTGAYSNQPQHF; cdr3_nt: TGCGCCAGCAGTCCGACAGGGGCTTATAGCAATCAGCCCCAGCATTTT
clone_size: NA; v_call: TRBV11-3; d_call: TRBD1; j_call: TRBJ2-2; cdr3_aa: CASSPPGQGATGELFF; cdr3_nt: TGTGCCAGCAGCCCCCCAGGGCAGGGGGCGACCGGGGAGCTGTTTTTT
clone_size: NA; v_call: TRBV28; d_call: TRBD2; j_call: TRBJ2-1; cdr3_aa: CASSRTSGRARVRTEQFF; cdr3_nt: TGTGCCAGCAGTCGGACTAGCGGGAGGGCCAGAGTGAGGACTGAGCAGTTCTTC
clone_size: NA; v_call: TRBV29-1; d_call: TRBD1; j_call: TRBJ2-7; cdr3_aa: CSVGTGVSYEQYF; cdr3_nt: TGCAGCGTTGGGACAGGCGTCTCCTACGAGCAGTACTTC
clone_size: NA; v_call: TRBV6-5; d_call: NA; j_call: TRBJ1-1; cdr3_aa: CASSYSTGSNTEAFF; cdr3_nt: TGTGCCAGCAGTTACTCCACAGGGTCGAACACTGAAGCTTTCTTT
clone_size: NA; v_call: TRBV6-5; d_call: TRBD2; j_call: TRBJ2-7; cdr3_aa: CASSSHMGGEQYF; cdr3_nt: TGTGCCAGCAGTTCCCATATGGGAGGGGAGCAGTACTTC
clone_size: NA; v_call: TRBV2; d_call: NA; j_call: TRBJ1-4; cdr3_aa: CASKLQGRANEKLFF; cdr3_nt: TGTGCCAGCAAGCTACAGGGCCGGGCTAATGAAAAACTGTTTTTT
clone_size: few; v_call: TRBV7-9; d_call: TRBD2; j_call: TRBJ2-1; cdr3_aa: CASSLAASGYEQFF; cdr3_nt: TGTGCCAGCAGCCTAGCGGCTAGCGGGTATGAGCAGTTCTTC
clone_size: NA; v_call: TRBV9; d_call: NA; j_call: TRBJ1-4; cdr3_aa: CASSPLWELNEKLFF; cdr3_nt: TGTGCCAGCAGCCCCTTATGGGAGCTAAATGAAAAACTGTTTTTT
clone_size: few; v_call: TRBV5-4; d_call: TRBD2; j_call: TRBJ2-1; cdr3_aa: CASSSGLAINEQFF; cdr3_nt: TGTGCCAGCAGCTCGGGACTAGCGATCAATGAGCAGTTCTTC
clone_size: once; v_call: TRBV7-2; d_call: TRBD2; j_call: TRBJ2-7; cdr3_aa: CASSWSSGRNSYEQYF; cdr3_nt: TGTGCCAGCAGCTGGTCTAGCGGGAGGAACTCCTACGAGCAGTACTTC
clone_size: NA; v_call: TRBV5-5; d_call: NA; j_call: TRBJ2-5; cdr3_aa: CASSLLMIQETQYF; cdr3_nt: TGTGCCAGCAGCTTGCTAATGATCCAAGAGACCCAGTACTTC
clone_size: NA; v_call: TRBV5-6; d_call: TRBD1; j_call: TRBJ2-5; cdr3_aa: CASSSGQGAWETQYF; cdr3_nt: TGTGCCAGCAGCTCGGGACAGGGGGCTTGGGAGACCCAGTACTTC
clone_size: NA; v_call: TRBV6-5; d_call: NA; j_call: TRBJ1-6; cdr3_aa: CASSNGEDHSPLHF; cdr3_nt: TGTGCCAGCAGCAATGGAGAAGATCATTCACCCCTCCACTTT
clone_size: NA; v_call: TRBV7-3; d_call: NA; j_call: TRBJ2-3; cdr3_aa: CASSLGLGGPTDTQYF; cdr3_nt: TGTGCCAGCAGCTTAGGGTTGGGGGGTCCCACAGATACGCAGTATTTT